This T cell receptor beta chain came from a study of Graves' ophthalmopathy and Graves' hyperthyroidism. General observations from the study: Discriminating ophthalmopathy from stable hyperthyroidism, a 13-signature model attained a sensitivity of over 85% and a specificity of approximately 81%. Among thyroid clonotypes expanded above 0.001 frequency, most also appeared in blood.

CDR3 regions of TCR beta were amplified from RNA transcripts. RT-PCR with HTBI primers came first, then second-round multiplex PCR. MiXCR was run by TCRdb on the multiplex PCR reads, yielding one entry per CDR3 protein. The sample holds about 480,000 distinct CDR3 sequences, about 15% seen once. The CDR3 has 16 residues. V dropped 3 bases and J dropped 5 bases, with 19 bases sitting between them. This clonotype occurred many times. Its target is unknown. The diagnosis was founded upon clinical symptoms, serum thyroxine, TRAb, thyroid ultrasound and orbital computed tomography. V and J are TRBV12-3 or TRBV12-4 and TRBJ1-2; D is undetermined. The sequence came from a woman aged 30 to 39 with Graves' ophthalmopathy. Specimen: blood. CDR3 sequence (DNA): TGTGCCAGCAGTTTCCGCGGACCCCCTGCGGCGTATGGCTACACCTTC. This sequence encodes CASSFRGPPAAYGYTF.